This T cell receptor (beta chain) was sequenced during a study of graft-versus-host responses after intestinal transplantation (dated by TCRdb to the early 2020s). Broadly, across the study: The transplants that recipients received were multivisceral, liver-intestinal, or isolated intestinal. All recipients received anti-thymocyte globulin induction followed by maintenance tacrolimus and steroids for around three years. After intestinal transplantation, graft-versus-host and host-versus-graft alloreactive T cell clones were followed in the graft, circulation and bone marrow using bulk TCR-beta CDR3 sequencing. To identify alloreactive clones, pre-transplant mixed lymphocyte reaction products were sequenced and then compared with unstimulated pre-transplant donor and recipient T cells. The cohort enrolled around 23 intestinal transplant recipients including one retransplant, and a few patients lacking pretransplant specimens were excluded. A peak of at least 4% donor T cells among recipient peripheral blood mononuclear cells was the definition used for donor T cell macrochimerism. Instead of going to the commercial service, samples from a few later patients were sequenced in-house on an Illumina MiSeq and processed with MiXCR.

The paper as a whole reports these results and caveats: Patients with donor T cell macrochimerism had high GvH to HvG T cell clonal ratios in their allografts. Conclusions were limited by the relatively low number and heterogeneity of intestinal transplant patients. Early after transplant, peak levels of circulating GvH clones were found to be associated with declines in HvG clones. GvH clones were detected in recipient bone marrow, and some appeared earlier in ileal mucosa or blood, consistent with an intestinal mucosal origin.

In regard to this clone: What antigen it recognizes has not been identified. Per-base quality was not reported, and no clone a single base away is much larger than it.

Intraepithelial and lamina propria lymphocytes were isolated from graft specimens using dithiothreitol, EDTA incubations and collagenase D digestion. Bulk TCR-beta sequencing was performed on serial intestinal graft biopsy specimens collected as late as 600 days after transplant. The library was generated by the immunoSEQ multiplex PCR assay. For most patients, genomic DNA was subjected to high-throughput TCR-beta CDR3 sequencing by Adaptive Biotechnologies. Per the original workflow: Adaptive's ImmunoSEQ software was the source of the TCR sequencing data for fewer than 20 patients, while a few other patients were processed with MiXCR and VDJtools. CDR3 nucleotide sequences shared between donor and recipient were removed because the origin of such sequences could not be assigned. At least 2-fold expansion over unstimulated cells and a minimum CFSE-low frequency of 0.002% (template counts) or 0.001% (read counts) were required for clones to be classified as alloreactive. Mappable clones were those detected in sequenced pre-transplant spleen, lymph node, or MLR CFSE-low populations of the donor or recipient. Cumulative frequency of alloreactive clones was calculated as a percentage of all sequences weighted by copy number. TCRdb re-hosts the immuneACCESS table, in-frame sequences only. Its copies lack some clones; in the studies checked, an unresolved V gene accounts for under half of them, and the cause for the rest is not known. The V and J calls and clone size were taken over from that table, and D and trimming were inferred from the DNA. This sample has 13,000 to 15,000 clones in its table, and 70% to 85% of those were observed once. Roughly 7.7% of the sample rests with the top ten.

The source material was ileum tissue, sampled 16 days after intestinal transplant. This receptor was taken from a human patient who received an intestinal transplant, so some T cells may come from the graft donor.

The CDR3 is CASSPEQVILYYEQYF. The DNA reads as follows: TGCGCCAGCAGCCCAGAGCAGGTCATCCTTTACTACGAGCAGTACTTC. The chain employs TRBV4-1 and TRBJ2-7; the D gene cannot be resolved reliably. V is cut by 4 bases and J by 3 bases, and the space between the germline ends is 19 bases. The germline V gene encodes CDR1 MGHRA and CDR2 YSYEKL. From the cysteine up to the phenylalanine, the CDR3 has a length of 16 residues. Just the 48-base CDR3 DNA is kept, in frame starting at base 1.